This T cell receptor beta chain was identified during a study of blood T cell repertoires in COVID-19 (dated by TCRdb to between 2020 and 2021). For context, the study as a whole: Samples covering the acute and convalescent phases of COVID-19 were provided by collaborators in the United States, Italy and Spain. The prospective study material was composed of cDNA or gDNA derived from T cells, B-cell-depleted T cells, or PBMCs. The dataset comprised deeply sampled blood TCRbeta repertoires from subjects exposed to, actively infected with, or recovered from COVID-19. The repertoires were made available in a free public database intended to serve as a resource for research on the immune response to SARS-CoV-2. Samples came from the ongoing ImmuneRACE study (first 160 participants) plus 1,254 subjects from 6 global collaborators. A de-identified subject ID, COVID-19 status, age in years and sex were almost always included in the sample metadata. Where available, HLA class I and class II types were obtained from metadata supplied by the sample provider rather than from assay-based typing. Results the study describes overall, beyond this receptor: The amount of clinical and demographic metadata varied by source and participant and was provided uncurated.

In Seattle, one collaborating source enrolled patients while the infection was active and tracked those patients longitudinally over the course of disease. The collaborating institutions used their own protocols to collect whole blood in K2EDTA tubes. For TCRbeta analysis, collaborators shipped samples as frozen whole blood, isolated PBMCs, or DNA extracted from either of those sample types. For CDR1 and CDR2, the germline V gene (reference sequence) lists LNHDA and SQIVND. The CDR3 starts with the cysteine, ends with the phenylalanine, and has 15 residues. Kept here is only the CDR3 DNA, which spans 45 bases and is read in frame from base 1. V lost 7 bases and J lost 0 bases, and the count of bases not matched to a germline gene is 5. TCRbeta CDR3 regions were amplified from genomic DNA by means of the immunoSEQ Assay, a bias-controlled multiplex PCR. The original pipeline was this. The number of nucleated cells in each sample was estimated from the amplification of reference gene primers within the assay. Sequence reads were collapsed and filtered to measure the absolute abundance of every unique TCRbeta CDR3 rearrangement. For each sample, productive Simpson clonality was calculated as the square root of Simpson's diversity index across productive rearrangements. TCRdb mirrors the immuneACCESS table, restricted to in-frame sequences. Some clones are absent from its copies; in checked studies, under half trace to an unresolved V gene, and the reason for the others is unknown. V and J calls and clone size are given by that table; D and trimming were obtained from the DNA. This sample gives approximately 99,000 clones in total; 80% to 90% of them show up just once. In total, the top ten clones hold around 2.2% of the sample.

Regarding this clone: The antigen this receptor binds is unknown. Base quality data are lacking; no much larger clone is found one base away.

This clonotype was sampled from a man aged 50-59 years with COVID-19, enrolled during active disease. Specimen: peripheral blood. The rearranged segments are TRBV19 and TRBJ1-1, with 10 middle bases fitting TRBD1. The CDR3 region has the sequence CASILGQGVNTEAFF. Here is the DNA: TGTGCCAGTATCCTTGGACAGGGGGTGAACACTGAAGCTTTCTTT.